The 22 T cell receptor beta chains below were found in one sample sequenced in a study of T cells expressing NK-cell markers. Reanalyzing the 5' RACE reads, TCRdb keeps one entry per CDR3 protein, without DNA. This table holds about 5,000 distinct CDR3 sequences. The sequencing sample was made of blood T cells: a sorted CD56 or NKG2C T cell subset, CD4+ or CD8+ T cells, or bulk PBMC T cells (not recorded which). The receptor set was obtained from a man younger than 30 in good health.

This clonotype shows up as medium-sized by frequency. This chain links TRBV6-4 with TRBJ2-3; TCRdb's D call of TRBD2 is untestable without DNA. The CDR3 sequence is 14 residues long. Germline V gene sequence: CDR1 MRHNA, CDR2 SNTAGT. The CDR3: CASSRSGSADTQYF.

This clonotype is identified as medium-sized (0.01 to 0.1%) from frequency. The chain couples TRBV21-1 to TRBJ2-7. TRBV21-1 is termed a pseudogene. The CDR3 covers 13 residues. The CDR3 reads CASTNTSAYEQYF.

The V call is TRBV4-1, the J call TRBJ2-1. In germline, CDR1 is MGHRA, CDR2 YSYEKL. CDR3 length: 15 residues. The CDR3 reads CASSRTTSSYNEQFF.

The chain recombines TRBV27 with TRBJ2-1; TCRdb's D call, TRBD2, is unchecked because there is no DNA. CDR3 length equals 17 residues. The germline V gene has CDR1 MNHEY and CDR2 SMNVEV (reference sequence). This CDR3 is CASSLLGLPPLYNEQFF.

This chain connects TRBV19 to TRBJ1-4. Germline CDR1 and CDR2: LNHDA and SQIVND (reference sequence). The CDR3 covers 11 residues. CDR3 residues: CASSSDRKLFF.

This chain links TRBV10-3 with TRBJ2-1; TCRdb lists TRBD2, though no DNA is available to test this call. The CDR3 covers 15 residues. CDR1 and CDR2 (germline): ENHRY, SYGVKD. CDR3 amino acids: CAINPSSAPGGEQFF.

This clonotype shows up as medium-sized by frequency. The chain is built from TRBV12-2 and TRBJ2-1; TCRdb proposes TRBD2, but this gene call is untestable without DNA. TRBV12-2 is reported as a pseudogene. This CDR3 region has 16 residues. CDR3 residues: CASRFPDSPPYNEQFF.

V is TRBV7-2 and J is TRBJ2-7; the D call from TCRdb, TRBD2, cannot be confirmed without DNA. Germline V gives CDR1 SGHTA, CDR2 FQGNSA. The CDR3 runs 15 residues. The CDR3 is CASRDPGGFLYEQYF.

This chain joins TRBV7-2 and TRBJ2-3; lacking DNA, the TRBD2 call made by TCRdb goes unchecked. The CDR3 consists of 20 residues. Germline V CDR1 and CDR2: SGHTA, FQGNSA. CDR3 region: CASSLAQLAGGPFLTDTQYF.

CDR3 sequence reads: CASSFPDQPQHF. The V call is TRBV27, the J call TRBJ1-5. The CDR3 length is 12 residues. Germline V gives CDR1 MNHEY, CDR2 SMNVEV (reference sequence).

The chain employs TRBV21-1 and TRBJ2-3; as DNA is missing, the TRBD2 call by TCRdb cannot be tested. TRBV21-1 corresponds to a pseudogene. This CDR3 spans 15 amino acids. CDR3 region: CASSKLAGRADTQYF.

The chain links TRBV6-2 or TRBV6-3 to TRBJ2-7; TCRdb proposes TRBD1, but this gene call is untestable without DNA. Germline V gene sequence: CDR1 MNHEY, CDR2 SVGEGT. The CDR3 loop spans 13 amino acids. Here the CDR3 reads CASSYRDRGEQYF.

The chain combines TRBV6-6 with TRBJ2-1. The CDR3 runs 12 residues. Germline CDR1 MNHNY, CDR2 SVGAGI (reference sequence). The CDR3 sequence: CASSYSLSEQFF.

The chain combines TRBV20-1 with TRBJ1-1; the TRBD1 assignment by TCRdb is unverifiable without DNA. The CDR3 has 13 amino acids. The germline V gene encodes CDR1 DFQATT and CDR2 SNEGSKA (reference sequence). The chain's CDR3 is CSARGDRGNEAFF.

CDR3 protein: CASSYSGLLIGYEQYF. The rearrangement uses TRBV6-5 and TRBJ2-7; TCRdb's D call, TRBD2, is unchecked because there is no DNA. Per the germline V gene, CDR1 is MNHEY and CDR2 is SVGAGI. The CDR3 extends over 16 amino acids.

This chain connects TRBV18 to TRBJ1-1; the TRBD1 assignment by TCRdb is unverifiable without DNA. This CDR3 comprises 16 residues. Per the germline V gene, CDR1 is KGHSH and CDR2 is LQKENI. CDR3 residues: CASSLVQGIWNTEAFF.

V and J are TRBV29-1 and TRBJ2-1; TCRdb's D gene call, TRBD2, goes unchecked for lack of DNA. There are 12 residues in the CDR3. Germline V CDR1 and CDR2: SQVTM, ANQGSEA. CDR3 amino acids: CSAGLADNEQFF.

The chain combines TRBV10-3 with TRBJ2-1; with no DNA, the TCRdb D assignment of TRBD2 cannot be verified. The CDR3 is 13 amino acids. Germline V gene sequence: CDR1 ENHRY, CDR2 SYGVKD. This chain's CDR3 is CAISGTSGNEQFF.

The chain employs TRBV3-1 and TRBJ1-1; TCRdb picks TRBD1, but there is no DNA to check that call. The CDR3 length is 16 residues. Germline CDR1 LGHDT, CDR2 YNNKEL (reference sequence). CDR3 protein: CASSQGAARVNTEAFF.

The chain is built from TRBV12-3 or TRBV12-4 and TRBJ1-2. The CDR3 sequence is 13 residues long. CDR3 loop: CASSLEGWGGYTF.

The V call is TRBV6-1, the J call TRBJ2-3; as DNA is missing, the TRBD1 call by TCRdb cannot be tested. The length of the CDR3 is 16 residues. Germline assignment: CDR1 MNHNS and CDR2 SASEGT. This CDR3 is CASSEPVGQGTDTQYF.

The rearrangement links TRBV7-6 to TRBJ1-1; the TCRdb call, TRBD1, lacks DNA for checking. CDR3 length: 14 amino acids. CDR1 is SGHVS, CDR2 FNYEAQ, per germline. The CDR3: CASSLGHPNTEAFF.